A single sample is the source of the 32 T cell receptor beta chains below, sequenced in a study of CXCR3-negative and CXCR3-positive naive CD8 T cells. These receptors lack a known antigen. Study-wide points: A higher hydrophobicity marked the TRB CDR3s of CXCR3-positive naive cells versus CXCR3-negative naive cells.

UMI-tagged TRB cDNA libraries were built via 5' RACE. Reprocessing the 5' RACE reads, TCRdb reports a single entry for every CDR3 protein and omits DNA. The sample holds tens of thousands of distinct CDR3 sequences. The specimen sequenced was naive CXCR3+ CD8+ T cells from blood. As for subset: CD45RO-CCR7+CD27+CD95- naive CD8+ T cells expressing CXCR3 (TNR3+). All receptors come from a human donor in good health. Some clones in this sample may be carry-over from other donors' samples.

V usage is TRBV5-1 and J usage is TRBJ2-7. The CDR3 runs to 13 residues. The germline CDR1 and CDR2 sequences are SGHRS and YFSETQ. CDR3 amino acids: CASIGGSSDEQYF.

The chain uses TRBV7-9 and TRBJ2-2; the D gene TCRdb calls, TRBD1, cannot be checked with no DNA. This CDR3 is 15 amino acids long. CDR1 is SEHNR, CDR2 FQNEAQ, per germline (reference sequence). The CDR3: CASSFRDRGTGELFF.

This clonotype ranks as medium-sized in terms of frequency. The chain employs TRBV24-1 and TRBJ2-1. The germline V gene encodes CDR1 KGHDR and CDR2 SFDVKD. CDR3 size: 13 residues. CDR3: CATSVAEYNEQFF.

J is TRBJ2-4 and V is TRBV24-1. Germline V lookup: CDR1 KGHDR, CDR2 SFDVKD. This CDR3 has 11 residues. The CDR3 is CATSGSNIQYF.

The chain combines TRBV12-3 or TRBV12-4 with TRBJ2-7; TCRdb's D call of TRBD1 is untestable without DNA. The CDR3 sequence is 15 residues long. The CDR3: CASSFGGGGSYEQYF.

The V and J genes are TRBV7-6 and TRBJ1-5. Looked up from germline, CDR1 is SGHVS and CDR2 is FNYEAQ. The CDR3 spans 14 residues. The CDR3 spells CASSFSGYNQPQHF.

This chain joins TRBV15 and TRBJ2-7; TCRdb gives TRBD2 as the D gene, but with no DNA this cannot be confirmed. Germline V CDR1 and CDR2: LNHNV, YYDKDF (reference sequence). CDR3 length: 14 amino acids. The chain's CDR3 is CATSRYPAAYEQYF. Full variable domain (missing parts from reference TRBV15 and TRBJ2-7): DAMVIQNPRYQVTQFGKPVTLSCSQTLNHNVMYWYQQKSSQAPKLLFHYYDKDFNNEADTPDNFQSRRPNTSFCFLDIRSPGLGDTAMYLCATSRYPAAYEQYFGPGTRLTVT.

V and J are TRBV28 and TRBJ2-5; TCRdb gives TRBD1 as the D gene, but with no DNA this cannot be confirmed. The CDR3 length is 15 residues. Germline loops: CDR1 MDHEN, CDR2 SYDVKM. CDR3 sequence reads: CAVSGTGEIQETQYF.

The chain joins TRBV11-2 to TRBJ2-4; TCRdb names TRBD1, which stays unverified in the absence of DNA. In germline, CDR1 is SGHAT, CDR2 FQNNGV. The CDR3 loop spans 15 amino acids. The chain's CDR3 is CASSLGPGQANIQYF.

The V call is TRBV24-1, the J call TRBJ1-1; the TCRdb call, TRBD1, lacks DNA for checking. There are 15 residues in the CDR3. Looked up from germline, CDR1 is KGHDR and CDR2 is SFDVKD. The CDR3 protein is CATSDPKTGHTEAFF.

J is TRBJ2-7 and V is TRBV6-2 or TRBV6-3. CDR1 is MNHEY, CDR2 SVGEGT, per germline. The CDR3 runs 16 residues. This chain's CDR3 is CASSSATQLSSYEQYF.

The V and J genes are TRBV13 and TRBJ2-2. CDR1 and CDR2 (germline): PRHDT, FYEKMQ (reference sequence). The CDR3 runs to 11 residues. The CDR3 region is CASSRSGELFF.

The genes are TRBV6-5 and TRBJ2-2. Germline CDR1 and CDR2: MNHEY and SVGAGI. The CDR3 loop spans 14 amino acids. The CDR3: CASSFVGNTGELFF.

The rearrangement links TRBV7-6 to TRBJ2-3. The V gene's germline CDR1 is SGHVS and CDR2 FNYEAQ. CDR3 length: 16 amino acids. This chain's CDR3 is CASSPSSRSSTDTQYF.

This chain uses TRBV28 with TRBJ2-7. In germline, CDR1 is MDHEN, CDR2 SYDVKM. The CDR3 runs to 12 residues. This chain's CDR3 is CAGGRSSYEQYF.

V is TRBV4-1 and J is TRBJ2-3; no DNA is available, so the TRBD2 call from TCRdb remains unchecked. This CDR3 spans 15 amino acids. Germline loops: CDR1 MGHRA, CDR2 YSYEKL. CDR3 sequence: CASSPSQGGADTQYF.

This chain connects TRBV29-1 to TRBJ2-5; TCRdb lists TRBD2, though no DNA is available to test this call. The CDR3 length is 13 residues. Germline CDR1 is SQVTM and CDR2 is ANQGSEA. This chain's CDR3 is CSVPGPYGETQYF.

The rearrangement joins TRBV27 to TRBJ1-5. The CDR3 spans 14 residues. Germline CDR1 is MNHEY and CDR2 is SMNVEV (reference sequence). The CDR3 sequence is CASSYLGDNQPQHF.

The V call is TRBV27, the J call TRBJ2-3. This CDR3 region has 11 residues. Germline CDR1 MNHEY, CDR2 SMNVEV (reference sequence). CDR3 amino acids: CASSLWGTQYF.

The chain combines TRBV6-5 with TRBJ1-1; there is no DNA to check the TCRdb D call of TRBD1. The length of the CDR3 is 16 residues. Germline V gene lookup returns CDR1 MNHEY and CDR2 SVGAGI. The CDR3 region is CASSYSGGQLGTEAFF.

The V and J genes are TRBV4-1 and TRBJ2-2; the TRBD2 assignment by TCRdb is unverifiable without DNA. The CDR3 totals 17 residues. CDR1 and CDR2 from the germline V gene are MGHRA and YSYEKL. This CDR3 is CASSQFLLAENTGELFF.

The CDR3 loop reads CASRGGEAPPSPVF. The J gene is TRBJ2-7, the V gene TRBV28; no DNA is available, so the TRBD2 call from TCRdb remains unchecked. Germline values: CDR1 MDHEN, CDR2 SYDVKM. This CDR3 region has 14 residues.

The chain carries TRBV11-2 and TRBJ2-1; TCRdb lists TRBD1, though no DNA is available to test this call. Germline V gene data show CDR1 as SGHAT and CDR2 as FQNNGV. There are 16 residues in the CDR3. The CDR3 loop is CASSPPGQGFRNEQFF.

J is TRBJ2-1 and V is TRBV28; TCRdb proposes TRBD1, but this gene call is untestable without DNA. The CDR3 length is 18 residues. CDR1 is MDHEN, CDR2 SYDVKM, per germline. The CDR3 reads CASIPLDRGFSSYNEQFF.

This CDR3 reads CASSFRPGRVNEQFF. V and J are TRBV12-3 or TRBV12-4 and TRBJ2-1; TCRdb calls TRBD1, which cannot be checked without DNA. The length of the CDR3 is 15 residues.

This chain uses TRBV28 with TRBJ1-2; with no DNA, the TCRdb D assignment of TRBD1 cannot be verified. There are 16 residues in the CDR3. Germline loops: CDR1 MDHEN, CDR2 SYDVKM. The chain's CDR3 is CASSYEAGTANYGYTF.

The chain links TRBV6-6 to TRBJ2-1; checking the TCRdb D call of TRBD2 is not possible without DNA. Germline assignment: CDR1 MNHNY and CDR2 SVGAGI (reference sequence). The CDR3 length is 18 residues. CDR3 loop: CASSYLEGASGAQDEQFF.

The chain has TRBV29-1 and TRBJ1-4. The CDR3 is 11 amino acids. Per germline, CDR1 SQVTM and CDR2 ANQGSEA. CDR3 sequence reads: CSFQEGEKLFF.

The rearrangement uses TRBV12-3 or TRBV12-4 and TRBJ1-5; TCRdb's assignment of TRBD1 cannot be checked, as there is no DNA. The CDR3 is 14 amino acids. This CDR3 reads CASGQFPGDQPQHF.

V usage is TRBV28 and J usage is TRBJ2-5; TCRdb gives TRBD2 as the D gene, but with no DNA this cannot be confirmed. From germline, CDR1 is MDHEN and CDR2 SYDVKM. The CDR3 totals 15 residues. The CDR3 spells CASSLRGASTETQYF.

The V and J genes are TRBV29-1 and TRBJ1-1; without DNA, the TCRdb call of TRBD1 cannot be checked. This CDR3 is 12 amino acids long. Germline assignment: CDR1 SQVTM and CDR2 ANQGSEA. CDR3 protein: CSVETENTEAFF.

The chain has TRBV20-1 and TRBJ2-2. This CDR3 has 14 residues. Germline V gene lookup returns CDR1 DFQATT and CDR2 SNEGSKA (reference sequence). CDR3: CSARDRTNTGELFF.